This TCR beta chain was sequenced in a study of blood T cell repertoires in COVID-19. Study background: The samples span acute and convalescent COVID-19 from the United States, Italy and Spain.

TCRdb keeps only in-frame clones here, not all; method: immunoSEQ multiplex PCR. This table has fewer than 500,000 clones, approximately 90% appearing once. The CDR3 sequence is 15 residues long. Germline CDR1 and CDR2: LNHDA and SQIVND (reference sequence). After removal of 3 bases from V and 3 bases from J, the junction contained 6 bases not matched to a gene. The receptor's source is a woman under 40 with acute or convalescent COVID-19. The V call is TRBV19, the J call TRBJ1-2; TRBD1 matches 8 bases. The specimen was peripheral blood. CDR3 nucleotide sequence: TGTGCCAGTAGTATGGCCAGGGGGCACTACTATGGCTACACCTTC. Translation: CASSMARGHYYGYTF. The variable domain in full, with the rest retrieved from reference TRBV19 and TRBJ1-2, is DGGITQSPKYLFRKEGQNVTLSCEQNLNHDAMYWYRQDPGQGLRLIYYSQIVNDFQKGDIAEGYSVSREKKESFPLTVTSAQKNPTAFYLCASSMARGHYYGYTFGSGTRLTVV.